These 16 T cell receptor beta chains originate from one sample sequenced in a study of blood T cell repertoires in COVID-19. TCRdb's table, derived via immunoSEQ multiplex PCR, lists solely in-frame clones and lacks some. The sample has around 150,000 clones; 84% are singletons. The material sequenced was peripheral blood. The origin of the receptors is a woman aged 50 to 60 in a cohort sampled during active or convalescent COVID-19.

The J gene is TRBJ1-2, the V gene TRBV21-1. TRBV21-1 constitutes a pseudogene. There are 16 residues in the CDR3. The CDR3, as DNA: TGTGCCAGCAGCCCCCGAAGGAGGGGACGGGGCTATGGCTACACCTTC. Its protein product is CASSPRRRGRGYGYTF.

This clone was recorded at least ten times. This chain joins TRBV7-9 and TRBJ1-6, with 8 bases lining up with TRBD1. Trimming took 5 bases from V and 7 from J; bases not matched to a gene: 16. Germline lookup yields CDR1 SEHNR and CDR2 FQNEAQ (reference sequence). The CDR3 spans 18 residues. The CDR3 sequence is CASSQSWGQVGSNSPLHF. The DNA of the CDR3 is TGTGCCAGCAGCCAGAGTTGGGGACAGGTCGGCAGCAATTCACCCCTCCACTTT.

J is TRBJ2-3 and V is TRBV11-2; weak D call: TRBD2 (5 bases). Germline CDR1 reads SGHAT; CDR2 reads FQNNGV. Trimming cost V 5 bases and J 5 bases, with 20 bases left between them. The length of the CDR3 is 16 residues. In nucleotides, the CDR3 is TGTGCCAGCAGCCAAACGCTGAGGGTAGTCCAAGATACGCAGTATTTT. It is translated as CASSQTLRVVQDTQYF.

The chain is built from TRBV2 and TRBJ2-5; no clear D. Per germline, CDR1 SNHLY and CDR2 FYNNEI. V lost 2 bases to trimming and J lost 0 bases, with 13 bases between them. There are 16 residues in the CDR3. The CDR3 here is CASSENRRTNQETQYF. The CDR3 DNA sequence: TGTGCCAGCAGTGAAAACCGCCGCACAAACCAAGAGACCCAGTACTTC.

V and J are TRBV4-3 and TRBJ2-1; the match to TRBD2 covers 10 bases. This CDR3 comprises 19 residues. The V gene's germline CDR1 is LGHNA and CDR2 YSLEER. Losses at the gene ends were 1 base for V and 4 bases for J; bases not matched to a gene: 13. CDR3 nucleotides: TGCGCCAGCAGCCAAGGCGTCAGAGGGGCTAGCGGGGGTTACAATGAGCAGTTCTTC. It specifies CASSQGVRGASGGYNEQFF.

The chain has TRBV6-6 and TRBJ1-2; tentative D call: TRBD1 (5 bases). Germline CDR1 and CDR2: MNHNY and SVGAGI (reference sequence). Trimming took off 2 bases at V and 5 bases at J, with 12 bases between the two ends. This CDR3 has 14 amino acids. The CDR3 DNA is TGTGCCAGCAGTTACGATGCGACAGTTTATGGCTACACCTTC. This translates into CASSYDATVYGYTF.

The gene calls are TRBV7-2 and TRBJ1-4, with D perhaps matching TRBD1 (5 bases). This CDR3 is built from 15 residues. Germline lookup yields CDR1 SGHTA and CDR2 FQGNSA. V was shortened by 4 bases and J by 8 bases, with 17 bases between the two germline ends. CDR3 protein: CASSSQWGNGEKLFF. As DNA, the CDR3 is TGTGCCAGCAGCTCTCAGTGGGGCAATGGGGAAAAACTGTTTTTT.

This clone has a handful of counts. The chain joins TRBV12-3 or TRBV12-4 to TRBJ1-1; TRBD1 matches 8 bases. V lost 6 bases and J lost 4; bases outside the gene matches: 4. The CDR3 consists of 13 residues. The CDR3 DNA follows: TGTGCCAGCAGCGACAGGGGCATCACTGAAGCTTTCTTT. Amino acid sequence: CASSDRGITEAFF.

The chain carries TRBV7-2 and TRBJ1-5, with a weak D call TRBD1 (5 bases). The CDR3 is 15 residues long. Germline values: CDR1 SGHTA, CDR2 FQGNSA. V was shortened by 6 bases and J by 0 bases, with 12 bases between the two germline ends. The chain's CDR3 is CASSPGPYSNQPQHF. CDR3 nucleotide sequence: TGTGCCAGCAGTCCAGGGCCTTATAGCAATCAGCCCCAGCATTTT.

With respect to this clone: Additional DNA sequences in this sample encode the identical CDR3. The rearrangement uses TRBV4-3 and TRBJ1-1; 8 bases match TRBD1. The germline V gene has CDR1 LGHNA and CDR2 YSLEER. The CDR3 has 15 amino acids. Unmatched junction bases numbered 4, after V lost 0 bases and J lost 4 bases. The CDR3 protein is CASSQDQGAGTEAFF. CDR3 sequence (DNA): TGCGCCAGCAGCCAAGATCAGGGGGCTGGCACTGAAGCTTTCTTT.

The chain is built from TRBV2 and TRBJ1-1; TRBD1 might be the D (6 bases). This CDR3 has 14 amino acids. Trimming removed 2 bases from V and 7 bases from J, with 14 bases in between. Germline V lookup: CDR1 SNHLY, CDR2 FYNNEI. CDR3 sequence: CASSEFPGEGEAFF. The DNA of the CDR3 is TGTGCCAGCAGTGAATTCCCAGGGGAAGGTGAAGCTTTCTTT.

The rearrangement joins TRBV6-5 to TRBJ1-1, with D possibly being TRBD1 (6 bases). The CDR3 loop spans 14 amino acids. Trimming removed 8 bases at V and 1 base at J, with 14 bases between. The germline V gene encodes CDR1 MNHEY and CDR2 SVGAGI. The CDR3: CASFKGGSNTEAFF. The CDR3 DNA reads TGTGCCAGCTTCAAAGGGGGATCGAACACTGAAGCTTTCTTT.

CDR3 residues: CASRHRTGQGNTEAFF. The CDR3 DNA sequence: TGTGCCAGCAGACACCGTACGGGACAGGGGAACACTGAAGCTTTCTTT. The chain links TRBV28 to TRBJ1-1, with 9 bases fitting TRBD1. The CDR3 loop spans 16 amino acids. The germline CDR1 and CDR2 sequences are MDHEN and SYDVKM. After removal of 6 bases from V and 1 base from J, the junction contained 9 bases not matched to a gene.

The chain uses TRBV19 and TRBJ1-2; no reliable D call. V lost 1 base and J 7 bases, leaving 7 bases between the germline ends. The germline gives CDR1 LNHDA, CDR2 SQIVND (reference sequence). The CDR3 is 12 amino acids. For the CDR3, the DNA is TGTGCCAGTAGTATAGCTTCCGGTGGCTACACCTTC. This encodes CASSIASGGYTF.

V is TRBV5-4 and J is TRBJ1-2, with D unclear. The CDR3 totals 13 residues. V was cut by 0 bases and J by 4 bases, with 7 bases left in between. The germline V gene encodes CDR1 SGHNT and CDR2 YYREEE (reference sequence). CDR3 region: CASSLEQIYGYTF. In DNA, the CDR3 is TGTGCCAGCAGCTTGGAACAGATCTATGGCTACACCTTC.

This chain links TRBV4-1 with TRBJ2-6; D may be TRBD2 (7 bases). V was trimmed by 3 bases and J by 2 bases, leaving 14 bases between them. Germline V gene data show CDR1 as MGHRA and CDR2 as YSYEKL. The CDR3 extends over 17 amino acids. CDR3 DNA sequence: TGCGCCAGCAGCCACCAACAGGGAGGGGCTGGGGCCAACGTCCTGACTTTC. It yields the protein CASSHQQGGAGANVLTF.